This T cell receptor (beta chain) was profiled in a study of T cells in tuberculosis. Study as a whole: PBMC were archived before or within 7 days of starting treatment.

The CDR3 loop spans 12 amino acids. The data were produced by immunoSEQ multiplex PCR, yet TCRdb's version contains in-frame clones alone and is incomplete. The sample carries some 30,000 clones, about 85% recorded once. Worth noting for this clone: No antigen is known for it.

Study findings and constraints: Active tuberculosis alpha repertoires lay closer to GMM-specific TCRs than controls'.

Time point in this sample: new active TB diagnosis, blood taken before or within 7 days of starting treatment. Confirmation came from sputum smear and/or culture positivity for M. tuberculosis. This clonotype originated in an adult with tuberculosis. The chain has TRBV21-1 and TRBJ2-1; TRBD2 is taken as the D call from the table, unchecked against the DNA. TRBV21-1 is tagged as a pseudogene. Sample: PBMCs, taken at tuberculosis diagnosis. In DNA, the CDR3 is TGTGCCAGCAGCGTCCCCGGGACTAGCCTGTTCTTC. This translates into CASSVPGTSLFF.